The sequence of this T cell receptor (beta chain) was determined in a study of shared clonotypes between healthy human individuals. Study-level points and caveats: Tissues were not sampled, only blood, and their repertoires likely differ.

A word on this clone: Its antigen is still unknown.

Trimming removed 2 bases from V and 2 bases from J, with 10 bases in between. The CDR3 is 14 residues long. CDR1 WSHSY and CDR2 SAAADI come from the germline V gene. Only in-frame clones appear in the TCRdb table, and some are missing; sequencing was by immunoSEQ multiplex PCR. Of just over 2,000,000 clones in the sample, about 95% are singletons; the top ten hold 0.85% to 1.2%. Naive CD8 cells comprised CD45RO-negative, CCR7-positively selected cells, excluding terminally differentiated effector memory CD45RA+ cells. The clonotype originates from a man aged 18 to 29 in good health. V is TRBV10-2 and J is TRBJ2-7; no firm D call. The sequencing input was naive CD8+ T cells sorted from blood. The CDR3: CASSEGHIPYEQYF. For the CDR3, the DNA is TGCGCCAGCAGTGAGGGCCACATACCCTACGAGCAGTACTTC.